The entry below gives a single T cell receptor beta chain sequence along with its context. The target antigen is unknown. With V trimmed by 4 bases and J by 4 bases, 7 bases remained unmatched. This CDR3 spans 15 amino acids. Germline V gene lookup returns CDR1 SGHRS and CDR2 YFSETQ. Sequenced by immunoSEQ multiplex PCR; TCRdb stores in-frame clones only, minus some. The table includes approximately 140,000 clones, 92% detected once. This specimen belongs to a study of T cell responses to AZD1222 COVID-19 vaccine. General study points: Distributed over spike, vaccine-associated CD4 TCRs predominated at 160-218 and 743-854. In a largely white British group with more females than males, clonal diversity was possibly underestimated.

The analysis combined second doses at about 4 or about 12 weeks. The sequences come from peripheral blood, collected 28 days after the second AZD1222 dose. V usage is TRBV5-1 and J usage is TRBJ2-2; 7 nucleotides line up with TRBD1. The receptor's source is an adult who received the AZD1222 COVID-19 vaccine. The CDR3 DNA reads TGCGCCAGCAGCAATATCGGGACAGCCACCGGGGAGCTGTTTTTT. Translating gives CASSNIGTATGELFF.